The subject of this entry is one T cell receptor beta chain. What it binds is not known. The data originate from a study of graft-versus-host responses after intestinal transplantation. Study context: Every recipient had anti-thymocyte globulin induction and 2 to 4 years of tacrolimus plus steroids. General study points: The recipient marrow held GvH clones, and some of them showed up first in ileum or blood. The study associated peak circulating GvH clone levels with early post-transplant HvG declines.

The assay was immunoSEQ multiplex PCR, and TCRdb's table has in-frame clones only and misses some. The sample lists approximately 100,000 clones; approximately 85% were seen once. CDR3 length: 15 amino acids. From germline, CDR1 is SGHRS and CDR2 YFSETQ. The V gene lost 2 bases and the J gene lost 1 base, with 13 bases spanning the gap. This chain connects TRBV5-1 to TRBJ2-7, with D possibly matching TRBD1 (6 bases). This clonotype was sampled from a human patient who received an intestinal transplant, so some T cells may come from the graft donor. This specimen was PBMCs, taken 255 days after intestinal transplant. CDR3 in amino acids: CASSLMGAQSYEQYF. For the CDR3, the DNA is TGCGCCAGCAGCTTAATGGGGGCCCAGTCCTACGAGCAGTACTTC.